This TCR beta chain was identified during a study of blood T cell repertoires in COVID-19. Study details: Sample material is recorded as cDNA or gDNA derived from T cells, B-cell-depleted T cells, or PBMCs.

Sequencing used immunoSEQ multiplex PCR; TCRdb keeps in-frame clones, though not all of them. The top ten clones hold around 0.86% of a sample with roughly 400,000 clones, roughly nine tenths of them seen once. Clinical history reported by participants formed the basis on which cohorts were assigned. A single count supports this clone. The germline V gene encodes CDR1 SGHRS and CDR2 YFSETQ. J was trimmed by 6 bases and V by 0 bases; bases with no gene match: 11. The CDR3 sequence is 17 residues long. The receptor comes from a woman aged 35 to 49 who had been exposed to COVID-19. This chain links TRBV5-1 with TRBJ2-1; 8 nucleotides match TRBD1. Sequencing was performed on PBMCs or T cells enriched from blood (not recorded which). The CDR3 DNA sequence: TGCGCCAGCAGCTTGGACGGTCTCGACAGGGGTATCAATGAGCAGTTCTTC. This encodes CASSLDGLDRGINEQFF.